Listed here are 9 T cell receptor beta chains from one sample, sequenced in a study of shared clonotypes between healthy human individuals. TCRdb's copy holds only in-frame clones and misses some; the assay was immunoSEQ multiplex PCR. The sample comprises roughly 2.2 million clones, approximately 95% of which are singletons, and 0.3% to 0.4% rests with the top ten. Sequenced sample: naive CD4+ T cells from PBMCs. Subset specified: CD45RA+ positively selected. The source of these receptors is a man aged 18 to 30 in good health. Some clones in this sample may be carry-over from other donors' samples.

The chain carries TRBV7-9 and TRBJ1-3; D is possibly TRBD1 (5 bases). The CDR3 totals 16 residues. Deletions cut 0 bases from V and 2 bases from J, with 11 bases between. Germline lookup yields CDR1 SEHNR and CDR2 FQNEAQ (reference sequence). The CDR3 reads CASSLARGDPGNTIYF. The CDR3 DNA is TGTGCCAGCAGCTTAGCTCGCGGGGACCCTGGAAACACCATATATTTT.

The V and J genes are TRBV11-2 and TRBJ2-6; weak D call: TRBD1 (5 bases). This CDR3 is 17 amino acids long. Trimming removed 3 bases at V and 0 bases at J, with 12 bases between. Germline CDR1 reads SGHAT; CDR2 reads FQNNGV. The CDR3 loop reads CASSLDIPSSGANVLTF. In DNA form, the CDR3 reads TGTGCCAGCAGCTTGGACATTCCGAGCTCTGGGGCCAACGTCCTGACTTTC.

The chain is built from TRBV6-1 and TRBJ2-1, with D unresolved. This CDR3 is 13 amino acids long. Germline CDR1 and CDR2: MNHNS and SASEGT. V shed 6 bases and J shed 3 bases, with 9 bases lying between them. This chain's CDR3 is CASSSQGYNEQFF. DNA for the CDR3: TGTGCCAGCAGCAGTCAAGGCTACAATGAGCAGTTCTTC.

This chain joins TRBV5-1 and TRBJ1-1; 9 bases align to TRBD1. V shed 5 bases and J 0 bases; nucleotides not matched to a gene: 5. This CDR3 comprises 15 residues. The germline V gene encodes CDR1 SGHRS and CDR2 YFSETQ. DNA of the CDR3: TGCGCCAGCAGGTATACAGGGGGCATGAACACTGAAGCTTTCTTT. It is translated as CASRYTGGMNTEAFF.

V is TRBV7-9 and J is TRBJ2-1, with unresolved D. Germline V lookup: CDR1 SEHNR, CDR2 FQNEAQ (reference sequence). The CDR3 spans 17 residues. Trimming took off 5 bases at V and 2 bases at J, with 19 bases between the two ends. CDR3 in DNA: TGTGCCAGCAGCCTCGGCCTGGGTTTTGGTCCCTACAATGAGCAGTTCTTC. This encodes CASSLGLGFGPYNEQFF.

The chain links TRBV11-1 to TRBJ2-1; TRBD1 agrees at 7 bases. Germline V CDR1 and CDR2: SGHAT, FQDESV (reference sequence). This CDR3 contains 14 residues. Germline trimming cut 5 bases from V and 3 bases from J; bases unmatched to any gene: 4. This CDR3 reads CASSPRDSYNEQFF. The CDR3 DNA reads TGTGCCAGCAGCCCCCGGGACAGCTACAATGAGCAGTTCTTC.

This chain joins TRBV6-6 and TRBJ1-5; D might be TRBD1 (6 bases). Germline CDR1 is MNHNY and CDR2 is SVGAGI (reference sequence). This CDR3 is 15 amino acids long. Trimming stripped 6 bases from V and 2 bases from J, with 14 bases between. CDR3 sequence (DNA): TGTGCCAGCAGCCAACAGGGACTGGGCAATCAGCCCCAGCATTTT. It encodes CASSQQGLGNQPQHF.

J is TRBJ1-2 and V is TRBV19; TRBD1 might be the D (5 bases). The length of the CDR3 is 13 residues. V was trimmed by 10 bases and J by 7 bases, leaving 19 bases between them. Looked up from germline, CDR1 is LNHDA and CDR2 is SQIVND (reference sequence). The CDR3 DNA reads TGTGCCACCGGGACTAACGCAGGGAGTGGCTACACCTTC. Encoded protein: CATGTNAGSGYTF.

The chain links TRBV4-2 to TRBJ2-7; TRBD1 aligns across 7 bases. Losses at the gene ends were 4 bases for V and 3 bases for J; bases not matched to a gene: 9. The CDR3 sequence is 15 residues long. Looked up from germline, CDR1 is LGHNA and CDR2 is YNFKEQ. CDR3: CASSLPGQSNYEQYF. The CDR3 nucleotides are TGTGCCAGCAGCCTCCCGGGACAGAGTAACTACGAGCAGTACTTC.